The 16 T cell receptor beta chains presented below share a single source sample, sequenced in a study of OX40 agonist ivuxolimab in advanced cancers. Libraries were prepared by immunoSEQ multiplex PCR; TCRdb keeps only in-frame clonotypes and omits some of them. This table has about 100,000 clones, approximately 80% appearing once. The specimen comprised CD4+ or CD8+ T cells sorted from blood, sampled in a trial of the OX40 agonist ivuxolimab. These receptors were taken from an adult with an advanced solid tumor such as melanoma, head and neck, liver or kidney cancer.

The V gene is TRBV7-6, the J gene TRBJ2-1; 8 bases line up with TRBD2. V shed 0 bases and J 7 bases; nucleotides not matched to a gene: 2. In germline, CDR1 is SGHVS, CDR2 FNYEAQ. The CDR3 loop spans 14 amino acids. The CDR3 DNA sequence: TGTGCCAGCAGCTTAGCTCTAGCGGGTAATGAGCAGTTCTTC. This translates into CASSLALAGNEQFF.

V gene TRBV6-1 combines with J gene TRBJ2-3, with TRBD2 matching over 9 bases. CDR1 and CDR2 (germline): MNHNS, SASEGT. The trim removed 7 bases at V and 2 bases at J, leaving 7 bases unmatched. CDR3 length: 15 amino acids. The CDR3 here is CASTRAGGPTDTQYF. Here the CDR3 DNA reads TGTGCCAGCACGAGAGCGGGGGGCCCCACAGATACGCAGTATTTT.

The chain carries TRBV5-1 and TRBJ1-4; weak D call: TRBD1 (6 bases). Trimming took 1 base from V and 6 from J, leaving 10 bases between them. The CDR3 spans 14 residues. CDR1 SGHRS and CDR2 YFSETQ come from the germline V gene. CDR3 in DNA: TGCGCCAGCAGCTTGTCCTCAGGGGATGAAAAACTGTTTTTT. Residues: CASSLSSGDEKLFF.

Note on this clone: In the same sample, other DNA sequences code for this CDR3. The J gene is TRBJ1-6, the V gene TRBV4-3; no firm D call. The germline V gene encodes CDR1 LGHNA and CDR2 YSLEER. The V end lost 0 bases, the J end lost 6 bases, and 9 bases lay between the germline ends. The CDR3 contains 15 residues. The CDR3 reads CASSQEPGRNSPLHF. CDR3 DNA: TGCGCCAGCAGCCAAGAACCTGGGCGTAATTCACCCCTCCACTTT.

The CDR3 DNA is TGTGCCAGCAGCCACCGACAGGGGGAGTACTTC. As protein: CASSHRQGEYF. The V and J genes are TRBV28 and TRBJ2-7; 9 nucleotides align to TRBD1. CDR3 size: 11 residues. J was trimmed by 11 bases and V by 6 bases; bases with no gene match: 5. The germline gives CDR1 MDHEN, CDR2 SYDVKM. The whole variable domain, remainder taken from reference TRBV28 and TRBJ2-7, is DVKVTQSSRYLVKRTGEKVFLECVQDMDHENMFWYRQDPGLGLRLIYFSYDVKMKEKGDIPEGYSVSREKKERFSLILESASTNQTSMYLCASSHRQGEYFGPGTRLTVT.

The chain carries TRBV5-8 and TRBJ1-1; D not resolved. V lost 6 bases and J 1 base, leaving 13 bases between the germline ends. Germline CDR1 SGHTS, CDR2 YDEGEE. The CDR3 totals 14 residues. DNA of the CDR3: TGTGCCAGCACCGCTGAGGTGGCGAACACTGAAGCTTTCTTT. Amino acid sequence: CASTAEVANTEAFF. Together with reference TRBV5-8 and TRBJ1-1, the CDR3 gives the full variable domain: EAGVTQSPTHLIKTRGQQATLRCSPISGHTSVYWYQQALGLGLQFLLWYDEGEERNRGNFPPRFSGRQFPNYSSELNVNALELEDSALYLCASTAEVANTEAFFGQGTRLTVV.

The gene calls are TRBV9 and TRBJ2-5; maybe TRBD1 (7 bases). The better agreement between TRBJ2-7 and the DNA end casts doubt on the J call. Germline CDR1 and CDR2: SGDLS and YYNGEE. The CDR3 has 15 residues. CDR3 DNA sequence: TGTGCCAGCAGCGTAGAAAGGCAGGGGGGCTACGAGCAGTACTTC. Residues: CASSVERQGGYEQYF.

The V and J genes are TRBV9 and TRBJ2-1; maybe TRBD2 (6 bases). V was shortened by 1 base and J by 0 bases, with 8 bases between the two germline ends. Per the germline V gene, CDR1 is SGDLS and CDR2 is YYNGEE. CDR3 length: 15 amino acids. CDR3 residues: CASSVSGSSYNEQFF. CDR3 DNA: TGTGCCAGCAGCGTATCCGGGAGCTCCTACAATGAGCAGTTCTTC.

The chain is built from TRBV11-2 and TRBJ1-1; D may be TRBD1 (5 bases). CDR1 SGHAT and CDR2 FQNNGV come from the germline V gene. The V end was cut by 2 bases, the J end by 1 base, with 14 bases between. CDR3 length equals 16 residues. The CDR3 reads CASSLWGRERNTEAFF. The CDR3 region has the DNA TGTGCCAGCAGCTTATGGGGACGAGAGAGGAACACTGAAGCTTTCTTT. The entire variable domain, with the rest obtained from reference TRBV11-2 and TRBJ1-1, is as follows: EAGVAQSPRYKIIEKRQSVAFWCNPISGHATLYWYQQILGQGPKLLIQFQNNGVVDDSQLPKDRFSAERLKGVDSTLKIQPAKLEDSAVYLCASSLWGRERNTEAFFGQGTRLTVV.

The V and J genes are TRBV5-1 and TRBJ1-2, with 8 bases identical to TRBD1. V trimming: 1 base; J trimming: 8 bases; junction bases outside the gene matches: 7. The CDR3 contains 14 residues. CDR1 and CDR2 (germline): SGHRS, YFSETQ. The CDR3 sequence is CASSLIGQGRGYTF. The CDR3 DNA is TGCGCCAGCAGCTTGATAGGACAGGGTCGAGGCTACACCTTC.

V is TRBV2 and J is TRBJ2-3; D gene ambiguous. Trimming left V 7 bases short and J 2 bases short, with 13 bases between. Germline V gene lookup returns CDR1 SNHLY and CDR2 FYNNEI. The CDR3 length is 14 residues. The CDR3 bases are TGTGCCAGCACCCCGAAGACCCCCACAGATACGCAGTATTTT. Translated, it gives CASTPKTPTDTQYF.

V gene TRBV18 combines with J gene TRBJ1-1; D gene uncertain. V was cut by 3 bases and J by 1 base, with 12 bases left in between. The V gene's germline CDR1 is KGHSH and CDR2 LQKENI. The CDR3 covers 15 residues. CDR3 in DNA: TGTGCCAGCTCACCTTACGGACGAGGGAACACTGAAGCTTTCTTT. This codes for CASSPYGRGNTEAFF.

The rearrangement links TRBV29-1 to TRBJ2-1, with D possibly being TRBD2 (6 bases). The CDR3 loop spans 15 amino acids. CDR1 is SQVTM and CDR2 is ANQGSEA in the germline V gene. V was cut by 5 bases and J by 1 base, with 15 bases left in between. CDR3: CSVPSGSGSYNEQFF. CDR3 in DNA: TGCAGCGTTCCCTCCGGGAGTGGGTCCTACAATGAGCAGTTCTTC.

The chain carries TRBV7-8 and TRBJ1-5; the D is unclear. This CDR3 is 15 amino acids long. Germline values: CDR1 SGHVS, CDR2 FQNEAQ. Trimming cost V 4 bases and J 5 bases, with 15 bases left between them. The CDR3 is CASSSLWAGDQPQHF. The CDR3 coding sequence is TGTGCCAGCAGCTCCCTTTGGGCAGGTGATCAGCCCCAGCATTTT.

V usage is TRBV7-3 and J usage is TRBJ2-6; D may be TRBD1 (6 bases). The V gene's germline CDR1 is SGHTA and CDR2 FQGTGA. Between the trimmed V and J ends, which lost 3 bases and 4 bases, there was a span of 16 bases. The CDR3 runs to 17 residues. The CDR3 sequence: CASSFGQQGTGANVLTF. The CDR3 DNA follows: TGTGCCAGCAGCTTTGGCCAACAGGGTACCGGGGCCAACGTCCTGACTTTC. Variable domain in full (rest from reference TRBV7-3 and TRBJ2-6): GAGVSQTPSNKVTEKGKYVELRCDPISGHTALYWYRQSLGQGPEFLIYFQGTGAADDSGLPNDRFFAVRPEGSVSTLKIQRTERGDSAVYLCASSFGQQGTGANVLTFGAGSRLTVL.

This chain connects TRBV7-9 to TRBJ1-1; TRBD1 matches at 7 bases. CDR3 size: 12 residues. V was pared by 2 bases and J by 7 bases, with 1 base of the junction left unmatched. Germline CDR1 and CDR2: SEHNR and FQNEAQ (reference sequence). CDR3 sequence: CASSLQGDEAFF. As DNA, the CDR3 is TGTGCCAGCAGCTTACAGGGGGATGAAGCTTTCTTT. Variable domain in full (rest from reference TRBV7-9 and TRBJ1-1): DTGVSQNPRHKITKRGQNVTFRCDPISEHNRLYWYRQTLGQGPEFLTYFQNEAQLEKSRLLSDRFSAERPKGSFSTLEIQRTEQGDSAMYLCASSLQGDEAFFGQGTRLTVV.